One and the same sample provided the 14 T cell receptor beta chains below, sequenced in a study of PD-1 blockade in classical Hodgkin lymphoma. Sequenced by immunoSEQ multiplex PCR; TCRdb stores in-frame clones only, minus some. This sample has some 62,000 clones, with approximately 88% found just once. Every patient had relapsed following autologous stem cell transplantation, and cohorts differed in brentuximab vedotin exposure. Sequences were derived from peripheral blood mononuclear cells (PBMCs), sampled at baseline. These receptors came from a human donor with classical Hodgkin lymphoma.

To note about this clone: The same CDR3 arises from other DNA sequences in this sample as well. The chain employs TRBV28 and TRBJ2-5, with D uncertain. Germline lookup yields CDR1 MDHEN and CDR2 SYDVKM. This CDR3 contains 11 residues. Trimming cost V 6 bases and J 5 bases, with 7 bases left between them. CDR3 DNA sequence: TGTGCCAGCAGCCTAAGGGAGACCCAGTACTTC. It is translated as CASSLRETQYF. Filled out from reference TRBV28 and TRBJ2-5, the complete variable domain reads DVKVTQSSRYLVKRTGEKVFLECVQDMDHENMFWYRQDPGLGLRLIYFSYDVKMKEKGDIPEGYSVSREKKERFSLILESASTNQTSMYLCASSLRETQYFGPGTRLLVL.

The V call is TRBV7-6, the J call TRBJ1-6; D unclear. CDR3 length: 18 amino acids. Trimming removed 0 bases from V and 5 bases from J, with 17 bases in between. The germline gives CDR1 SGHVS, CDR2 FNYEAQ. CDR3 loop: CASSLATPESGNNSPLHF. CDR3 nucleotide sequence: TGTGCCAGCAGCTTAGCCACCCCGGAGTCCGGGAATAATTCACCCCTCCACTTT.

The CDR3 region is CASSLQVLAPLHF. CDR3 coding DNA: TGTGCCAGCAGCTTACAGGTTCTGGCACCCCTCCACTTT. The chain joins TRBV7-9 to TRBJ1-6; D call uncertain. The CDR3 length is 13 residues. Between the trimmed V and J ends, which lost 2 bases and 11 bases, there was a span of 10 bases. The V gene's germline CDR1 is SEHNR and CDR2 FQNEAQ (reference sequence).

The table lists this clone with a count of one. The chain has TRBV28 and TRBJ2-5; D tentatively fits TRBD1 or TRBD2 (5 bases each). Germline assignment: CDR1 MDHEN and CDR2 SYDVKM. The CDR3 is made up of 16 amino acids. The V end lost 5 bases, the J end lost 2 bases, and 18 bases lay between the germline ends. The CDR3 nucleotides are TGTGCCAGCAGTGCCCGGACGCCGGGACCACAAGAGACCCAGTACTTC. The encoded protein is CASSARTPGPQETQYF.

The J gene is TRBJ2-5, the V gene TRBV6-5; D uncertain. Germline lookup yields CDR1 MNHEY and CDR2 SVGAGI. This CDR3 region has 15 residues. The ends were cut back, 2 bases at V and 3 bases at J, with 13 bases in the middle. The CDR3 DNA reads as TGTGCCAGCAGTTACGAGACCCTCGGCGAAGAGACCCAGTACTTC. This encodes CASSYETLGEETQYF.

The chain couples TRBV7-8 to TRBJ1-1; 8 bases line up with TRBD1. There are 15 residues in the CDR3. The V gene's germline CDR1 is SGHVS and CDR2 FQNEAQ. The trim removed 5 bases at V and 3 bases at J, leaving 8 bases unmatched. The CDR3, as DNA: TGTGCCAGCAGCCCCCCCAGGGGGCTCGACACTGAAGCTTTCTTT. This gives the protein CASSPPRGLDTEAFF.

The V call is TRBV6-5, the J call TRBJ1-1; unclear D gene. V lost 0 bases and J lost 2, with 7 bases in between. CDR1 and CDR2 (germline): MNHEY, SVGAGI. The CDR3 totals 14 residues. CDR3 loop: CASSYSGSNTEAFF. The CDR3, as DNA: TGTGCCAGCAGTTACTCGGGGTCTAACACTGAAGCTTTCTTT.

CDR3: CASSVDPLPNQPQHF. DNA for the CDR3: TGTGCCAGCAGCGTAGATCCGTTACCCAATCAGCCCCAGCATTTT. The chain employs TRBV9 and TRBJ1-5; D gene unclear. This CDR3 is 15 amino acids long. Trimming shortened V by 0 bases and J by 3 bases, and 10 bases separated the two germline ends. Germline CDR1 is SGDLS and CDR2 is YYNGEE.

The rearrangement joins TRBV4-2 to TRBJ2-5; D is unresolved. The J call may be incorrect, as the DNA end agrees better with TRBJ2-7. Germline-derived CDR1 and CDR2 are LGHNA and YNFKEQ. The CDR3 is made up of 15 amino acids. CDR3 DNA: TGTGCCAGCAGCCAAGAAACTAACTTTTACTACGAGCAGTACTTC. Protein sequence: CASSQETNFYYEQYF.

This chain joins TRBV19 and TRBJ2-3; 12 bases match TRBD1. The CDR3 runs 16 residues. The trim removed 3 bases at V and 5 bases at J, leaving 6 bases unmatched. Germline V gives CDR1 LNHDA, CDR2 SQIVND (reference sequence). CDR3 loop: CASSIIGTGGRDTQYF. The CDR3 nucleotides are TGTGCCAGTAGTATCATCGGGACAGGGGGCAGAGATACGCAGTATTTT.

V usage is TRBV6-5 and J usage is TRBJ2-7; D may be TRBD1 or TRBD2 (5 bases each). Per the germline V gene, CDR1 is MNHEY and CDR2 is SVGAGI. The CDR3 runs 14 residues. With 6 bases removed from V and 4 bases from J, the gap between germline ends came to 16 bases. The CDR3 spells CASSHGEGPYEQYF. Written as DNA, the CDR3 is TGTGCCAGCAGCCACGGAGAGGGACCTTACGAGCAGTACTTC.

The rearrangement uses TRBV7-9 and TRBJ1-1; 9 bases match TRBD1. The CDR3 contains 15 residues. Looked up from germline, CDR1 is SEHNR and CDR2 is FQNEAQ (reference sequence). V lost 4 bases to trimming and J lost 1 base; unmatched junction nucleotides: 4. The CDR3 DNA follows: TGTGCCAGCAGCTCCTGGGGACAGGGGAACACTGAAGCTTTCTTT. Its translation: CASSSWGQGNTEAFF.

The V and J genes are TRBV6-4 and TRBJ2-2; 10 nucleotides match TRBD2. Looked up from germline, CDR1 is MRHNA and CDR2 is SNTAGT. The V and J ends lost 0 bases and 5 bases, in that order; junction bases with no gene match: 3. The CDR3 extends over 16 amino acids. The CDR3 spells CASSDSLAGATGELFF. CDR3 bases: TGTGCCAGCAGTGACTCCCTAGCGGGGGCGACCGGGGAGCTGTTTTTT.

The rearrangement uses TRBV30 and TRBJ1-5, with 9 nucleotides matching TRBD1. Trimming at V came to 5 bases and at J to 6 bases, leaving 8 bases not matched to a gene. In germline, CDR1 is GTSNPN, CDR2 SVGIG (reference sequence). This CDR3 is 14 amino acids long. In DNA form, the CDR3 reads TGTGCCTGGGGGACAGGGCAAGCGTCTCAGCCCCAGCATTTT. The encoded protein is CAWGTGQASQPQHF.